This passage covers 20 T cell receptor beta chains from one sample sequenced in a study of identical twins. Each CDR3 protein gets one entry after TCRdb re-called the 5' RACE reads with MiXCR. The table records around 370,000 distinct CDR3 sequences, roughly 9% of them present only once. The sample consisted of naive T cells sorted from blood. The receptors stem from a woman between 45 and 60 years old in good health.

This rearrangement joins TRBV5-1 to TRBJ1-3, with D hard to call. This CDR3 is 17 amino acids long. Trimming stripped 4 bases from V and 0 bases from J, with 17 bases between. Germline CDR1 is SGHRS and CDR2 is YFSETQ. In nucleotides, the CDR3 is TGCGCCAGCAGCCTAAGCTCCGGAGCCGGCTCTGGAAACACCATATATTTT. This gives the protein CASSLSSGAGSGNTIYF.

This clonotype has only a few counts. In nucleotides, the CDR3 is TGTGCCAGCAGCGAGATTAGCCAGTACAATGAGCAGTTCTTC. As protein: CASSEISQYNEQFF. The genes are TRBV7-9 and TRBJ2-1; D not resolved. The CDR3 is made up of 14 amino acids. V lost 5 bases and J 4 bases, leaving 12 bases between the germline ends. Germline assignment: CDR1 SEHNR and CDR2 FQNEAQ (reference sequence). The variable domain in full, completed from reference TRBV7-9 and TRBJ2-1, reads DTGVSQNPRHKITKRGQNVTFRCDPISEHNRLYWYRQTLGQGPEFLTYFQNEAQLEKSRLLSDRFSAERPKGSFSTLEIQRTEQGDSAMYLCASSEISQYNEQFFGPGTRLTVL.

This clonotype was counted a few times. This CDR3 reads CSARGYGTGDNEKLFF. CDR3 sequence (DNA): TGCAGTGCTAGAGGTTATGGGACAGGGGATAATGAAAAACTGTTTTTT. J is TRBJ1-4 and V is TRBV20-1; the match to TRBD1 covers 10 bases. V lost 1 base to trimming and J lost 4 bases; unmatched junction nucleotides: 6. The germline V gene encodes CDR1 DFQATT and CDR2 SNEGSKA (reference sequence). This CDR3 comprises 16 residues.

This clonotype was counted once. This sequence joins TRBV27 and TRBJ2-1; maybe TRBD1 (6 bases). V was clipped by 3 bases and J by 5 bases, with 17 bases between them. Germline-derived CDR1 and CDR2 are MNHEY and SMNVEV (reference sequence). CDR3 length equals 16 residues. In DNA form, the CDR3 reads TGTGCCAGCAGTTTCCTGGGGGCCCCGAATAACAATGAGCAGTTCTTC. Protein sequence: CASSFLGAPNNNEQFF.

The V call is TRBV5-1, the J call TRBJ2-1; perhaps TRBD1 as D (6 bases). The V and J ends lost 4 bases and 0 bases respectively, with 14 bases between them. The germline CDR1 and CDR2 sequences are SGHRS and YFSETQ. The CDR3 extends over 16 amino acids. The CDR3 sequence: CASSLEADSSYNEQFF. CDR3 DNA: TGCGCCAGCAGCCTCGAAGCGGACAGCTCCTACAATGAGCAGTTCTTC.

A remark on this clonotype: A much larger clone lies one base from this, so it may be a read error. The rearrangement joins TRBV4-1 to TRBJ2-7; tentative D call: TRBD1 (5 bases). The germline V gene has CDR1 MGHRA and CDR2 YSYEKL. This CDR3 spans 14 amino acids. In DNA, the CDR3 is TGCGCCAGCAGCCAAATCAGGGATAACTACGAGCCGTACTTC. Encoded protein: CASSQIRDNYEPYF.

This clonotype came up once. A read error may explain this, as a much larger clone is one base away. The chain combines TRBV5-1 with TRBJ2-1; 8 bases are a match to TRBD2. The J call could be wrong; TRBJ2-7 is a better fit for the DNA end. This CDR3 region has 13 residues. Germline loops: CDR1 SGHRS, CDR2 YFSETQ. The CDR3 here is CASSVGLVNEQYF. DNA of the CDR3: TGCGCCAGCAGCGTGGGACTAGTCAATGAGCAGTACTTC.

This clonotype was picked up a small number of times. J is TRBJ2-1 and V is TRBV7-2; no reliable D call. The CDR3 length is 13 residues. Germline V lookup: CDR1 SGHTA, CDR2 FQGNSA. With 3 bases removed from V and 7 bases from J, the gap between germline ends came to 10 bases. The CDR3 spells CASSFGPQNEQFF. As DNA, the CDR3 is TGTGCCAGCAGCTTTGGACCCCAGAATGAGCAGTTCTTC.

This clonotype was found a few times. The chain combines TRBV6-2 or TRBV6-3 with TRBJ2-7; D perhaps matches TRBD2 (5 bases). Germline lookup yields CDR1 MNHEY and CDR2 SVGEGT. The CDR3 extends over 16 amino acids. Between the trimmed V and J ends, which lost 0 bases and 5 bases, there was a span of 17 bases. CDR3 amino acids: CASSYSSVRGRDEQYF. The CDR3 DNA is TGTGCCAGCAGTTACTCTTCTGTACGGGGTCGCGACGAGCAGTACTTC.

This clonotype was counted between two and nine times. The gene calls are TRBV12-3 or TRBV12-4 and TRBJ1-2; 10 bases align to TRBD1. The CDR3 is 16 residues long. V was clipped by 8 bases and J by 3 bases; unmatched bases: 12. The CDR3 bases are TGTGCCAGCCTTCCGGGACAGGGGCTCATGCACTATGGCTACACCTTC. Its translation: CASLPGQGLMHYGYTF.

The chain carries TRBV7-8 and TRBJ2-2; 7 bases fit TRBD2. The trim removed 4 bases at V and 5 bases at J, leaving 4 bases unmatched. The length of the CDR3 is 14 residues. Germline V lookup: CDR1 SGHVS, CDR2 FQNEAQ. CDR3 region: CASSSISGTGELFF. The CDR3 DNA reads TGTGCCAGCAGCTCTATTAGCGGGACCGGGGAGCTGTTTTTT.

This sequence joins TRBV18 and TRBJ2-1; possible D gene TRBD2, 5 bases. Germline CDR1 KGHSH, CDR2 LQKENI. V was pared by 1 base and J by 5 bases, with 9 bases between. The length of the CDR3 is 14 residues. CDR3 sequence (DNA): TGTGCCAGCTCACCACTCAGCGGAGACAATGAGCAGTTCTTC. Translation gives CASSPLSGDNEQFF.

This clonotype was found many times. J is TRBJ2-3 and V is TRBV9; D uncertain. The V end lost 0 bases, the J end lost 0 bases, and 5 bases lay between the germline ends. The CDR3 covers 14 residues. Germline CDR1 SGDLS, CDR2 YYNGEE. The CDR3 region has the DNA TGTGCCAGCAGCGTAGCTTTCAGCACAGATACGCAGTATTTT. Amino acid sequence: CASSVAFSTDTQYF. The entire variable domain, with the rest obtained from reference TRBV9 and TRBJ2-3, is as follows: DSGVTQTPKHLITATGQRVTLRCSPRSGDLSVYWYQQSLDQGLQFLIQYYNGEERAKGNILERFSAQQFPDLHSELNLSSLELGDSALYFCASSVAFSTDTQYFGPGTRLTVL.

This clonotype was observed a handful of times. The chain combines TRBV28 with TRBJ2-2, with 8 bases aligning to TRBD2. After removal of 0 bases from V and 6 bases from J, the junction contained 3 bases not matched to a gene. The CDR3 extends over 15 amino acids. Per the germline V gene, CDR1 is MDHEN and CDR2 is SYDVKM. The CDR3: CASSLWGLVSGELFF. DNA of the CDR3: TGTGCCAGCAGTTTATGGGGACTAGTTTCCGGGGAGCTGTTTTTT.

This clonotype was recorded a few times. The V and J genes are TRBV5-1 and TRBJ2-1, with D possibly TRBD1 on 6 matching bases. Germline V gene lookup returns CDR1 SGHRS and CDR2 YFSETQ. Trimming pared 2 bases from V and 1 base from J, leaving 10 bases between. The CDR3 sequence is 15 residues long. CDR3 nucleotides: TGCGCCAGCAGCTTCGCGGACAGATCCTACAATGAGCAGTTCTTC. Translating gives CASSFADRSYNEQFF.

This clonotype was counted between two and nine times. V usage is TRBV9 and J usage is TRBJ2-1; D not resolved. Between the trimmed V and J ends, which lost 4 bases and 5 bases, there was a span of 16 bases. The CDR3 runs to 15 residues. Germline V gives CDR1 SGDLS, CDR2 YYNGEE. CDR3: CASSPRPRGHNEQFF. For the CDR3, the DNA is TGTGCCAGCAGCCCTCGGCCCCGTGGCCACAATGAGCAGTTCTTC. The variable domain in full, completed from reference TRBV9 and TRBJ2-1, reads DSGVTQTPKHLITATGQRVTLRCSPRSGDLSVYWYQQSLDQGLQFLIQYYNGEERAKGNILERFSAQQFPDLHSELNLSSLELGDSALYFCASSPRPRGHNEQFFGPGTRLTVL.

The chain recombines TRBV12-3 or TRBV12-4 with TRBJ1-6; D gene unclear. The V gene lost 5 bases and the J gene lost 4 bases, with 12 bases spanning the gap. This CDR3 is 15 amino acids long. The DNA for the CDR3 is TGTGCCAGCAGTAATGGAGGTCGTTATAATTCACCCCTCCACTTT. Protein sequence: CASSNGGRYNSPLHF.

This clonotype has only a few counts. The genes are TRBV5-1 and TRBJ2-6; 8 bases match TRBD1. Germline V gives CDR1 SGHRS, CDR2 YFSETQ. The CDR3 sequence is 18 residues long. V shed 1 base, J shed 4 bases, and the junction held 10 bases outside the gene matches. CDR3 in amino acids: CASSLSGQAALGANVLTF. CDR3 in DNA: TGCGCCAGCAGCTTGTCGGGACAGGCCGCTCTAGGGGCCAACGTCCTGACTTTC.

The J gene is TRBJ1-2, the V gene TRBV12-3 or TRBV12-4, with a possible D match to TRBD1 (5 bases). This CDR3 spans 12 amino acids. The V end lost 6 bases, the J end lost 4 bases, and 9 bases lay between the germline ends. This chain's CDR3 is CASSRESYGYTF. Written as DNA, the CDR3 is TGTGCCAGCAGCAGGGAAAGCTATGGCTACACCTTC.

The chain uses TRBV5-1 and TRBJ2-4; the D gene could be TRBD1 or TRBD2 (5 bases each). The CDR3 length is 14 residues. Germline-derived CDR1 and CDR2 are SGHRS and YFSETQ. V was cut by 4 bases and J by 6 bases, with 14 bases left in between. This CDR3 reads CASSLQATRNIQYF. The CDR3 nucleotides read TGCGCCAGCAGCCTACAGGCTACTAGAAACATTCAGTACTTC.